This T cell receptor (beta chain) derives from a study of Ad26.COV2.S vaccination and SARS-CoV-2 variants. Treatment indicated: 15 to 20 received Ad26.COV2.S at low or high dose, single or two shots; 5 received placebo; per-sample allocation not given. The samples were gathered on day 63 after the first injection of vaccine or placebo. Clones were sequenced by immunoSEQ multiplex PCR, and TCRdb holds only the in-frame ones, with some missing. The sample includes some 640,000 clones, 70% to 90% seen only once; the top ten take over 1.3%. In its sample, this clone was seen once. No antigen is known for it. The germline gives CDR1 LNHDA, CDR2 SQIVND (reference sequence). J gave up 4 bases and V 9 bases, and 12 bases lay outside the gene matches. The CDR3 has 16 residues. Study-level findings and limits: Breadth, reportedly substantial, characterized the spike-specific CD8+ and CD4+ T cell responses after vaccination.

This chain connects TRBV19 to TRBJ2-1, with 10 bases that match TRBD2. The source is a person between 18 and 59 years old who received the Ad26.COV2.S COVID-19 vaccine or a placebo. The source was peripheral blood, collected in a trial of Ad26.COV2.S vaccine versus placebo. CDR3 DNA sequence: TGTGCCAGCCCTCCTGAAGCGGGAGGGCCTTACAATGAGCAGTTCTTC. This translates into CASPPEAGGPYNEQFF.